This T cell receptor (beta chain) came from a study of blood T cells in healthy people across ages (dated by TCRdb to 2014 to 2015). Broadly, across the study: Template switching captured roughly one uniquely barcoded TCR beta cDNA molecule per two T cells in model experiments. The donors were divided into four age groups: young (average 16 years), middle-aged (under 40), aged (under 70) and long-lived (82). Donors of different ages were randomly distributed across sequencing lanes to avoid experimental bias. Age-related changes in TCR beta repertoire diversity were measured in the study by deep sequencing normalized with unique cDNA molecular identifiers. Two additional independent replicas of 1 million unique cDNA reads from the same blood draw were analyzed for two donors (one aged 18 to 29 and one aged 80 or older).

This clonotype appeared a few times. There is no known antigen for this receptor. No base quality information exists; no much larger clone differs at one position. Study-wide findings and limitations: There was a strong correlation between observed TCR beta diversity and the percentage of naive T cells measured by flow cytometry. Estimates of total diversity based on one million sequenced T cells were regarded as lower bounds and as underestimates. Compared with the aged group, the long-lived group had more naive CD4+ T cells, fewer expanded clones and increased TCR diversity, a pattern suggesting age selection. As age increased, observed TCR beta diversity per million T cells dropped in a roughly linear way, and a significant reduction was already evident by age 40. Bulk unsorted PBMC profiling prevented conclusive comparison of naive and antigen-experienced compartments. The CMV infection status of donors was not known, potentially confounding age-related changes in expanded clonotypes.

Receptors were amplified or captured by 5' RACE. The run used an Illumina HiSeq 2500. A second PCR of about 7 to 12 cycles was run with a J-beta primer mix and a sample-barcoded 5' primer. A template-switch 5' adaptor carrying 12 random nucleotides introduced a unique molecular identifier onto each TCR beta cDNA molecule. Each sample yielded at least 2.5 million CDR3-containing paired-end reads. The Mint cDNA synthesis kit, primed by a TRBC-specific oligonucleotide, was used to synthesize first-strand cDNA from all RNA. All cDNA was treated with uracil-DNA glycosylase and then went through a first 18-cycle PCR with the universal primers M1SS and BC2_uni_R. As for the authors' bioinformatics: Normalization of each sample was performed by random selection of 1 million high-quality reads, each carrying a distinct molecular identifier. Reads with shared molecular identifiers were discarded instead of being binned into consensus sequences. MiTCR, set to a Q25 quality threshold and the strictest error-elimination algorithm, was used for CDR3 identification, clonotype clustering and error correction. Lower-bound total TCR beta diversity was estimated with a nonparametric unseen species model using Euler transformation. Starting from the raw public reads, TCRdb applied fastp trimming at Q25, assembled clones with MiXCR and retained in-frame beta chains. Rows are unified per CDR3 protein, each entry keeping the most common DNA and genes. The V and J calls and clone size come from TCRdb's table, not from the authors' own analysis. The sample table holds hundreds of thousands of distinct CDR3 sequences, of which 45% to 70% were seen once. The leading ten clones occupy 25% to 30% of the sample.

The roughly 39 donors, aged roughly 6 to 95 years, were systemically healthy Caucasian individuals from Russia. Each donor gave 8 to 10 milliliters of peripheral blood, collected into EDTA-treated Vacutainer tubes. Ficoll-Paque density-gradient centrifugation was used to isolate PBMCs, with at least 6.5 million per sample. Trizol reagent was used to extract total RNA from PBMCs, with at least 5 micrograms per sample. Naive CD45RAhigh/CD27high T cell percentages were measured by flow cytometry on a PBMC aliquot from every donor. CDR1 and CDR2, per the germline V gene, are SQVTM and ANQGSEA. The CDR3, cysteine through phenylalanine, is 11 amino acids long. CDR3 DNA is the only sequence kept; it has 33 bases, read in frame from the first base. V is reduced by 5 bases and J by 5 bases, leaving a spacing of 9 bases between them.

In this chain, TRBV29-1 is recombined with TRBJ2-5, with the D gene not clear enough to name. This TCR came from a man between 35 and 55 years old in good health. Sequencing was performed on blood. The CDR3 protein: CSVSISETQYF. The DNA sequence is TGCAGCGTTTCAATCTCGGAGACCCAGTACTTC.